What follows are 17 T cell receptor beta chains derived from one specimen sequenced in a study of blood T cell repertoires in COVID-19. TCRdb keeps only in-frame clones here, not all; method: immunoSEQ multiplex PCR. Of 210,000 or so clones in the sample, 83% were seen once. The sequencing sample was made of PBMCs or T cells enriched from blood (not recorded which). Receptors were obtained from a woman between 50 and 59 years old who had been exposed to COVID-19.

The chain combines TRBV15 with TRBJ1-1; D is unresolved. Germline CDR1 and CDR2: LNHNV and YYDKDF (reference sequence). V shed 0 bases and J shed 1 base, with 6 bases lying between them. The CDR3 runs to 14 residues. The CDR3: CATSREVRNTEAFF. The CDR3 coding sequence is TGTGCCACCAGCAGAGAGGTGAGGAACACTGAAGCTTTCTTT. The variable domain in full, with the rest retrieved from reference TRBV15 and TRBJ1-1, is DAMVIQNPRYQVTQFGKPVTLSCSQTLNHNVMYWYQQKSSQAPKLLFHYYDKDFNNEADTPDNFQSRRPNTSFCFLDIRSPGLGDTAMYLCATSREVRNTEAFFGQGTRLTVV.

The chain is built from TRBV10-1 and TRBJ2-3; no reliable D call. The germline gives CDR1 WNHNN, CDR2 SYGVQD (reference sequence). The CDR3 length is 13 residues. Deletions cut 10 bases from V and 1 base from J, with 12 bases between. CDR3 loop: CATSSVGTDTQYF. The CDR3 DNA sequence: TGCGCCACCTCGAGTGTGGGCACAGATACGCAGTATTTT.

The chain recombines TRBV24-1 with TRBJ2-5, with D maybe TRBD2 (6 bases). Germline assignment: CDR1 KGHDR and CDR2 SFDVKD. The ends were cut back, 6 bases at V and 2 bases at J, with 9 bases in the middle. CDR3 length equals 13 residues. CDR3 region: CATSRRDQETQYF. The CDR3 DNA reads TGTGCCACCAGTAGGAGGGATCAAGAGACCCAGTACTTC.

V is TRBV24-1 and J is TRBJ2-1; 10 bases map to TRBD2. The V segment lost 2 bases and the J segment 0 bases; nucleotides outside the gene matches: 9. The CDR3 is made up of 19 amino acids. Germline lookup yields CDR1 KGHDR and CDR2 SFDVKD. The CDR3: CATSDSSGGPKSSYNEQFF. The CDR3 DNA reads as TGTGCCACCAGTGATTCTAGCGGGGGCCCTAAAAGCTCCTACAATGAGCAGTTCTTC.

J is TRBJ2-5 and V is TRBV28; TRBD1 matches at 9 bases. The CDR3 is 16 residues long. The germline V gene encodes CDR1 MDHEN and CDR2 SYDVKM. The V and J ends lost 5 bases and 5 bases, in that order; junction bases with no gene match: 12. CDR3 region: CASSGPSGQGLETQYF. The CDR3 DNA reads TGTGCCAGCAGTGGGCCCTCCGGACAGGGGCTGGAGACCCAGTACTTC. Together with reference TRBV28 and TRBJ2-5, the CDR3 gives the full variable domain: DVKVTQSSRYLVKRTGEKVFLECVQDMDHENMFWYRQDPGLGLRLIYFSYDVKMKEKGDIPEGYSVSREKKERFSLILESASTNQTSMYLCASSGPSGQGLETQYFGPGTRLLVL.

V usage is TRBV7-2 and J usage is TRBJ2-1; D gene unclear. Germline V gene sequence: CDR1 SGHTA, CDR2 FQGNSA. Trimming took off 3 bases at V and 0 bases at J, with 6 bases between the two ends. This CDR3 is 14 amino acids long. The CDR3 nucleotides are TGTGCCAGCAGCTTTTACACCTCCTACAATGAGCAGTTCTTC. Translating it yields CASSFYTSYNEQFF.

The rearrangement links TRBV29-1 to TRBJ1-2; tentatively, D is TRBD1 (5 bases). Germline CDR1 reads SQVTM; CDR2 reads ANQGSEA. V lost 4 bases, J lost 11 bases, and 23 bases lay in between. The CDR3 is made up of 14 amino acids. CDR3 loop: CSVGLSSGASGYTF. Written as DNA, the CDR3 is TGCAGCGTTGGCCTAAGTAGTGGGGCAAGTGGGTACACCTTC.

CDR3 in amino acids: CASSPDLGRGEQFF. CDR3 nucleotide sequence: TGTGCCAGCAGTCCAGACTTGGGTAGGGGCGAGCAGTTCTTC. The chain combines TRBV2 with TRBJ2-1, with D possibly TRBD1 on 5 matching bases. V shed 5 bases and J shed 10 bases, with 18 bases lying between them. In germline, CDR1 is SNHLY, CDR2 FYNNEI. CDR3 length: 14 residues.

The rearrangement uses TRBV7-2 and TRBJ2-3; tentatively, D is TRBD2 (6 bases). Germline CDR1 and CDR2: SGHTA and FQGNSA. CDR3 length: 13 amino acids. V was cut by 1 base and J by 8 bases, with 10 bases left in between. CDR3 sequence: CASSLDFSGTQYF. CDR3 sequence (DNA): TGTGCCAGCAGCTTAGACTTTAGCGGTACGCAGTATTTT.

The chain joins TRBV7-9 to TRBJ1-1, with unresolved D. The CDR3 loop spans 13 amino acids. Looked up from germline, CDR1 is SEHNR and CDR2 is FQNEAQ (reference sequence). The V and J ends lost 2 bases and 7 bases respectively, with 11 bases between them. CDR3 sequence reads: CASSLPGGGEAFF. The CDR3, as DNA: TGTGCCAGCAGCTTACCCGGTGGTGGTGAAGCTTTCTTT.

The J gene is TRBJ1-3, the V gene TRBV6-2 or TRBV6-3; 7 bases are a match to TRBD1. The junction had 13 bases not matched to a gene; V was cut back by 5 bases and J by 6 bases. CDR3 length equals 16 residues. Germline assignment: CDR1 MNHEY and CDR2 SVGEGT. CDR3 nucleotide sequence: TGTGCCAGCAGTGGACGAAAACAGGGGAGTGAAAACACCATATATTTT. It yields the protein CASSGRKQGSENTIYF.

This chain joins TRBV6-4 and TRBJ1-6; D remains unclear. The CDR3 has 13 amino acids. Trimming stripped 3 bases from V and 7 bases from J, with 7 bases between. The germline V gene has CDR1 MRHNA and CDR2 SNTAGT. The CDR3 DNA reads TGTGCCAGCAGTGAGGTTGAGAATTCACCCCTCCACTTT. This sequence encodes CASSEVENSPLHF.

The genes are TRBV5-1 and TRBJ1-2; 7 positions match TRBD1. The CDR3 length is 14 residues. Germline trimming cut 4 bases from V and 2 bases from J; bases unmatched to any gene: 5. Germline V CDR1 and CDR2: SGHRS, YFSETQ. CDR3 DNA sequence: TGCGCCAGCAGCGAAATGGGACAGAACTATGGCTACACCTTC. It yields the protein CASSEMGQNYGYTF.

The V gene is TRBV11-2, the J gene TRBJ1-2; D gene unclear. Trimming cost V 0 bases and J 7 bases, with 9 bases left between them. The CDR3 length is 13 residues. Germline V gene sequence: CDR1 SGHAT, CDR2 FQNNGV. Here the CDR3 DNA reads TGTGCCAGCAGCTTAGACCGGGCGGGTGGCTACACCTTC. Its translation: CASSLDRAGGYTF.

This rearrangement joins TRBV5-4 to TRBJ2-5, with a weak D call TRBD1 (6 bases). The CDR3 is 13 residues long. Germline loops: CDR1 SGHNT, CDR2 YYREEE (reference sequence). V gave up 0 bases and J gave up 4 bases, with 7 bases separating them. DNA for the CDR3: TGTGCCAGCAGCTTGGGAGGGGGAGAGACCCAGTACTTC. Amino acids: CASSLGGGETQYF.

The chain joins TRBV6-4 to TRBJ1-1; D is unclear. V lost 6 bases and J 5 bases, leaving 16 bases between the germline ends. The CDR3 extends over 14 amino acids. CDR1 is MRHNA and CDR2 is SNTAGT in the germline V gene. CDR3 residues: CASSASAYSTEAFF. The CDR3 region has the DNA TGTGCCAGCAGCGCCTCCGCCTATTCGACTGAAGCTTTCTTT.

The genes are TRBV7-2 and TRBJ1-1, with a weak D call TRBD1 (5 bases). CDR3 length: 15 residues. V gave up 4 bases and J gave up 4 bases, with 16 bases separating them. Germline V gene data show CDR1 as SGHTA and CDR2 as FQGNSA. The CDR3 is CASSSRMGGGTEAFF. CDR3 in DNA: TGTGCCAGCAGCTCGCGTATGGGGGGGGGCACTGAAGCTTTCTTT.